The present entry profiles one T cell receptor beta chain with its context. The antigen is unknown. CD45RO-negative cells were positively selected for CCR7, leaving out terminally differentiated effector memory CD45RA+ cells. This sample stems from a study of shared clonotypes between healthy human individuals. General study results and limits: Investigators expected sequencing depth to affect clonotype sharing among donors. Even with large depth, rarefaction showed that sorted-subset sequencing was incomplete.

Produced via immunoSEQ multiplex PCR; TCRdb's table is partial and in-frame only. This repertoire shows roughly 1,800,000 clones, 85% to 95% found once; its top ten account for more than 0.95%. CDR1 is SQVTM and CDR2 is ANQGSEA in the germline V gene. J was trimmed by 3 bases and V by 7 bases; bases with no gene match: 9. This CDR3 spans 14 amino acids. The chain uses TRBV29-1 and TRBJ1-1, with 9 positions matching TRBD1. The sequencing sample was made of naive CD8+ T cells sorted from blood. This TCR was recovered from a man aged 18-30 years in good health. In DNA, the CDR3 is TGCAGCGCCGAACTGGACAGGGGCTACACTGAAGCTTTCTTT. Its protein product is CSAELDRGYTEAFF.